The rows below give T cell receptor beta chains drawn from one sample of a study of blood T cell repertoires in COVID-19. Repertoires were generated with immunoSEQ multiplex PCR, while TCRdb's copy carries only in-frame clones and drops some. The sample contains roughly 100,000 clones, 80% of which appear only once. Sequencing input: peripheral blood. These TCRs come from a woman over 75 with active or convalescent COVID-19. CDR3s include the opening cysteine and the closing phenylalanine or tryptophan. A D gene is named only where the DNA matches it firmly. The size entry is marked missing in some rows and otherwise reads once, few, many or a size class.

cdr3_aa,cdr3_nt,clone_size,d_call,j_call,v_call
CASSPTGQGNEKLFF,TGTGCCAGCTCACCAACAGGACAGGGGAATGAAAAACTGTTTTTT,.,TRBD1,TRBJ1-4,TRBV18
CASTTDAGSGTQYF,TGTGCCAGCACGACTGACGCGGGCTCAGGTACGCAGTATTTT,.,.,TRBJ2-3,TRBV2
CTRGRTGGDREKLFF,TGTACCCGGGGGCGGACAGGGGGGGATCGGGAAAAACTGTTTTTT,once,TRBD1,TRBJ1-4,TRBV27
CASSLAGSEAFF,TGTGCCAGCAGCTTAGCGGGGAGTGAAGCTTTCTTT,.,.,TRBJ1-1,TRBV7-8
CASSSRTRANYGYTF,TGTGCCAGCAGCTCACGGACAAGAGCTAACTATGGCTACACCTTC,.,.,TRBJ1-2,TRBV5-4
CASNPQGPYNSPLHF,TGTGCCAGCAACCCACAGGGGCCCTATAATTCACCCCTCCACTTT,.,TRBD1,TRBJ1-6,TRBV2
CSARVQGSTDF,TGCAGTGCTAGAGTTCAGGGAAGTACGGACTTC,.,.,TRBJ2-7,TRBV20-1
CASSLRPDYQPQHF,TGTGCCAGCAGCCTACGACCGGACTATCAGCCCCAGCATTTT,.,.,TRBJ1-5,TRBV4-2
CASSQAGTANTEAFF,TGCGCCAGCAGCCAAGCCGGGACAGCGAACACTGAAGCTTTCTTT,.,TRBD1,TRBJ1-1,TRBV4-1
CSVGGRETYEQYF,TGCAGCGTTGGAGGGCGGGAGACCTACGAGCAGTACTTC,once,TRBD2,TRBJ2-7,TRBV29-1
CAISESIGLGETQYF,TGTGCCATCAGTGAGTCGATCGGACTGGGAGAGACCCAGTACTTC,.,.,TRBJ2-5,TRBV10-3
CASSLGVRLAKDTQYF,TGTGCCAGCAGCTTAGGGGTGAGGCTAGCGAAGGATACGCAGTATTTT,.,.,TRBJ2-3,TRBV11-3
CASSEEGTRTDTQYF,TGTGCCAGCAGTGAAGAGGGTACTAGAACAGATACGCAGTATTTT,.,.,TRBJ2-3,TRBV2
CASSPTAGGAGANVLTF,TGCGCCAGCAGCCCCACGGCAGGGGGAGCTGGGGCCAACGTCCTGACTTTC,.,TRBD1,TRBJ2-6,TRBV4-3
CASLPRTGNYGYTF,TGTGCCAGCCTTCCGCGGACAGGCAACTATGGCTACACCTTC,once,TRBD1,TRBJ1-2,TRBV19
CATSPGQTNEQFF,TGTGCCACCAGTCCGGGACAGACCAATGAGCAGTTCTTC,.,TRBD1,TRBJ2-1,TRBV24-1
CASSPTYPPYNEQFF,TGCGCCAGCAGCCCTACCTACCCTCCCTACAATGAGCAGTTCTTC,.,.,TRBJ2-1,TRBV4-3
CASSQQGTAEAFF,TGTGCCAGCAGCCAACAGGGGACGGCTGAAGCTTTCTTT,few,TRBD1,TRBJ1-1,TRBV2
CASSPIGTENNSPLHF,TGTGCCAGCAGTCCCATAGGGACAGAGAATAATTCACCCCTCCACTTT,.,TRBD1,TRBJ1-6,TRBV28
CASSLNSDRRSGNTIYF,TGTGCCAGCAGCTTGAATTCGGACAGGAGGTCTGGAAACACCATATATTTT,few,TRBD1,TRBJ1-3,TRBV5-5
CASTWGGSAFF,TGTGCCAGCACCTGGGGGGGGAGCGCTTTCTTT,.,.,TRBJ1-1,TRBV2
CASTIPGPGQIQYF,TGTGCCAGCACTATACCGGGCCCTGGACAAATTCAGTACTTC,.,.,TRBJ2-4,TRBV28
CASSRTGEIQETQYF,TGCGCCAGCAGCCGGACGGGGGAGATCCAAGAGACCCAGTACTTC,.,.,TRBJ2-5,TRBV4-1
CASNTRQGGVYGYTF,TGTGCCAGCAACACAAGACAGGGCGGCGTCTATGGCTACACCTTC,.,TRBD1,TRBJ1-2,TRBV28
CASSPLRTGVSGANVLTF,TGTGCCAGCAGTCCCCTCCGGACAGGGGTATCTGGGGCCAACGTCCTGACTTTC,.,TRBD1,TRBJ2-6,TRBV2
CASSPGQGTTGNTIYF,TGTGCCAGCTCACCGGGACAGGGAACTACTGGAAACACCATATATTTT,.,TRBD1,TRBJ1-3,TRBV18
CASSTHSTGVYGYTF,TGTGCCAGTAGTACTCACTCTACAGGGGTTTATGGCTACACCTTC,few,TRBD1,TRBJ1-2,TRBV19
CAWALRSPNEKLFF,TGTGCCTGGGCGCTGAGGTCTCCTAATGAAAAACTGTTTTTT,.,.,TRBJ1-4,TRBV30
CAISGGQANQPQHF,TGTGCCATCAGTGGGGGACAGGCGAATCAGCCCCAGCATTTT,.,TRBD1,TRBJ1-5,TRBV10-3
CASSVGVRWDTEAFF,TGTGCCAGCAGCGTAGGGGTGCGGTGGGACACTGAAGCTTTCTTT,few,.,TRBJ1-1,TRBV9
CSVEDPRGHTDTQYF,TGCAGCGTTGAGGACCCGCGGGGGCACACAGATACGCAGTATTTT,.,.,TRBJ2-3,TRBV29-1
CASSDEVSGNTIYF,TGTGCCAGCAGTGATGAGGTCTCTGGAAACACCATATATTTT,.,.,TRBJ1-3,TRBV6-1
CASSLRLAGGRTDTQYF,TGTGCCAGCAGTTTAAGGCTAGCGGGGGGTCGCACAGATACGCAGTATTTT,once,TRBD2,TRBJ2-3,TRBV27
CASSLDSNNSPLHF,TGTGCCAGCAGTTTGGACAGTAATAATTCACCCCTCCACTTT,.,.,TRBJ1-6,TRBV2
CASSVRPGTGKETQYF,TGTGCCAGCAGCGTTCGTCCCGGGACAGGGAAAGAGACCCAGTACTTC,.,TRBD1,TRBJ2-5,TRBV9